A selection of T cell receptor beta chains follows, all from one sample in a study of blood T cells in healthy people across ages. One entry per CDR3 protein, called by TCRdb with MiXCR from the 5' RACE reads. Of about a million distinct CDR3 sequences in the sample, under 50% were seen once. What was sequenced was blood. These receptors were collected from a man younger than 45 in good health. Both conserved end residues are part of each CDR3. The D gene is left open where the match is weak. Some rows mark clone size as missing; the rest say once, few, many or name a class of expanded clone.

clone size: NA
J gene: TRBJ2-3
V gene: TRBV20-1
D gene: TRBD2
CDR3 length: 13
CDR3 protein: CSARDLGEGTQYF
CDR3 DNA: TGCAGTGCTAGAGATCTCGGGGAGGGTACGCAGTATTTT

clone size: NA
J gene: TRBJ1-4
V gene: TRBV7-9
D gene: NA
CDR3 length: 15
CDR3 protein: CASSSTPPRGEKLFF
CDR3 DNA: TGTGCCAGCAGCTCGACGCCCCCACGCGGTGAAAAACTGTTTTTT

clone size: NA
J gene: TRBJ2-1
V gene: TRBV4-2
D gene: TRBD2
CDR3 length: 18
CDR3 protein: CASSQGGLAGGQKVEQFF
CDR3 DNA: TGTGCCAGCAGCCAAGGTGGGCTAGCGGGAGGGCAGAAGGTTGAGCAGTTCTTC

clone size: NA
J gene: TRBJ2-7
V gene: TRBV5-1
D gene: TRBD1
CDR3 length: 15
CDR3 protein: CASSFEDRTYNEQYF
CDR3 DNA: TGCGCCAGCAGCTTCGAGGACAGGACCTACAATGAGCAGTACTTC

clone size: few
J gene: TRBJ2-3
V gene: TRBV4-3
D gene: NA
CDR3 length: 11
CDR3 protein: CDGPGTDTQYF
CDR3 DNA: TGCGACGGTCCGGGGACAGATACGCAGTATTTT

clone size: few
J gene: TRBJ2-3
V gene: TRBV12-3/TRBV12-4
D gene: NA
CDR3 length: 14
CDR3 protein: CASSLGHSTDTQYF
CDR3 DNA: TGTGCCAGCAGTTTAGGGCATAGCACAGATACGCAGTATTTT

clone size: NA
J gene: TRBJ2-4
V gene: TRBV5-5
D gene: NA
CDR3 length: 16
CDR3 protein: CASSFYDCKAKNIQYF
CDR3 DNA: TGTGCCAGCAGCTTTTACGATTGTAAAGCCAAAAACATTCAGTACTTC

clone size: few
J gene: TRBJ2-7
V gene: TRBV6-5
D gene: NA
CDR3 length: 14
CDR3 protein: CASSYSVLSYEQYF
CDR3 DNA: TGTGCCAGCAGTTACTCAGTCCTCTCCTACGAGCAGTACTTC

clone size: NA
J gene: TRBJ1-2
V gene: TRBV20-1
D gene: TRBD1
CDR3 length: 13
CDR3 protein: CSVRTGDLDGYTF
CDR3 DNA: TGCAGTGTCAGAACAGGGGATTTAGATGGCTACACCTTC

clone size: NA
J gene: TRBJ2-6
V gene: TRBV9
D gene: NA
CDR3 length: 16
CDR3 protein: CASSVEGRPGANVLTF
CDR3 DNA: TGTGCCAGCAGCGTAGAGGGGCGGCCTGGGGCCAACGTCCTGACTTTC

clone size: few
J gene: TRBJ2-2
V gene: TRBV27
D gene: TRBD1
CDR3 length: 16
CDR3 protein: CASSFGDRTNTGELFF
CDR3 DNA: TGTGCCAGCAGTTTTGGGGACAGAACGAACACCGGGGAGCTGTTTTTT

clone size: NA
J gene: TRBJ2-1
V gene: TRBV20-1
D gene: TRBD2
CDR3 length: 15
CDR3 protein: CSAGSSGRPNNEQFF
CDR3 DNA: TGCAGTGCGGGCTCTAGCGGGAGGCCTAACAATGAGCAGTTCTTC

clone size: few
J gene: TRBJ2-7
V gene: TRBV10-3
D gene: NA
CDR3 length: 16
CDR3 protein: CAISESRIDSSYEQYF
CDR3 DNA: TGTGCCATCAGTGAGTCGAGAATTGACAGCTCCTACGAGCAGTACTTC

clone size: NA
J gene: TRBJ2-6
V gene: TRBV9
D gene: NA
CDR3 length: 13
CDR3 protein: CAGSGAGANVLTF
CDR3 DNA: TGTGCCGGCAGTGGGGCTGGGGCCAACGTCCTGACTTTC

clone size: few
J gene: TRBJ2-3
V gene: TRBV7-2
D gene: TRBD2
CDR3 length: 18
CDR3 protein: CASSLEGRRGIGTDTQYF
CDR3 DNA: TGTGCCAGCAGCTTAGAAGGGCGGCGGGGGATCGGAACAGATACGCAGTATTTT

clone size: NA
J gene: TRBJ2-7
V gene: TRBV20-1
D gene: NA
CDR3 length: 15
CDR3 protein: CSARDLQKGVYEQYF
CDR3 DNA: TGCAGTGCTAGAGATCTTCAGAAGGGGGTCTACGAGCAGTACTTC

clone size: NA
J gene: TRBJ1-2
V gene: TRBV4-2
D gene: NA
CDR3 length: 15
CDR3 protein: CASSQEDPLPGGYTF
CDR3 DNA: TGTGCCAGCAGCCAGGAAGACCCCCTTCCTGGGGGCTACACCTTC

clone size: few
J gene: TRBJ2-4
V gene: TRBV29-1
D gene: NA
CDR3 length: 12
CDR3 protein: CSVEYYLGIQYF
CDR3 DNA: TGCAGCGTTGAATATTATTTGGGCATTCAGTACTTC

clone size: NA
J gene: TRBJ1-2
V gene: TRBV4-1
D gene: NA
CDR3 length: 16
CDR3 protein: CASSQDKGRNHYGYTF
CDR3 DNA: TGCGCCAGCAGCCAAGATAAGGGCAGGAACCACTATGGCTACACCTTC

clone size: few
J gene: TRBJ2-1
V gene: TRBV20-1
D gene: NA
CDR3 length: 13
CDR3 protein: CSASPTVYNEQFF
CDR3 DNA: TGCAGTGCTAGCCCGACGGTTTACAATGAGCAGTTCTTC

clone size: NA
J gene: TRBJ2-5
V gene: TRBV28
D gene: NA
CDR3 length: 14
CDR3 protein: CASSSAFASETQYF
CDR3 DNA: TGTGCCAGCAGTTCAGCGTTCGCGTCAGAGACCCAGTACTTC

clone size: NA
J gene: TRBJ1-2
V gene: TRBV6-6
D gene: TRBD1
CDR3 length: 14
CDR3 protein: CASRPGGGNYGYTF
CDR3 DNA: TGTGCCAGCAGACCAGGGGGAGGGAACTATGGCTACACCTTC

clone size: NA
J gene: TRBJ1-4
V gene: TRBV5-1
D gene: NA
CDR3 length: 14
CDR3 protein: CASSLGGAQEKLFF
CDR3 DNA: TGCGCCAGCAGCTTGGGCGGGGCGCAAGAAAAACTGTTTTTT

clone size: few
J gene: TRBJ2-7
V gene: TRBV6-1
D gene: TRBD2
CDR3 length: 16
CDR3 protein: CASSTGGGGSSYEQYF
CDR3 DNA: TGTGCCAGCAGTACAGGCGGCGGGGGGAGCTCCTACGAGCAGTACTTC

clone size: NA
J gene: TRBJ1-2
V gene: TRBV25-1
D gene: NA
CDR3 length: 12
CDR3 protein: CASERVDYGYTF
CDR3 DNA: TGTGCCAGCGAGAGAGTTGACTATGGCTACACCTTC

clone size: NA
J gene: TRBJ2-1
V gene: TRBV10-3
D gene: NA
CDR3 length: 14
CDR3 protein: CAISVTGSYNEQFF
CDR3 DNA: TGTGCCATCAGTGTGACTGGCTCCTACAATGAGCAGTTCTTC

clone size: NA
J gene: TRBJ2-7
V gene: TRBV12-3/TRBV12-4
D gene: NA
CDR3 length: 14
CDR3 protein: CANQKGGSSYEQYF
CDR3 DNA: TGTGCCAACCAAAAGGGAGGAAGCTCCTACGAGCAGTACTTC

clone size: NA
J gene: TRBJ1-1
V gene: TRBV5-1
D gene: NA
CDR3 length: 16
CDR3 protein: CASSSRQHNMNTEAFF
CDR3 DNA: TGCGCCAGCAGCTCGAGACAGCATAACATGAACACTGAAGCTTTCTTT

clone size: few
J gene: TRBJ1-2
V gene: TRBV7-2
D gene: TRBD1
CDR3 length: 13
CDR3 protein: CASSVQGNYGYTF
CDR3 DNA: TGTGCCAGCAGCGTACAGGGGAACTATGGCTACACCTTC

clone size: once
J gene: TRBJ2-7
V gene: TRBV4-1
D gene: TRBD2
CDR3 length: 16
CDR3 protein: CASSQDFGGSSYEQYF
CDR3 DNA: TGCGCCAGCAGCCAAGATTTTGGCGGGAGCTCCTACGAGCAGTACTTC

clone size: NA
J gene: TRBJ2-3
V gene: TRBV20-1
D gene: TRBD1
CDR3 length: 13
CDR3 protein: CSAGQGARDTQYF
CDR3 DNA: TGCAGTGCAGGACAGGGGGCGCGGGATACGCAGTATTTT

clone size: NA
J gene: TRBJ1-4
V gene: TRBV4-3
D gene: NA
CDR3 length: 16
CDR3 protein: CASSQIAGRAAEKLFF
CDR3 DNA: TGCGCCAGCAGCCAGATTGCCGGGCGGGCAGCCGAGAAACTGTTTTTT

clone size: NA
J gene: TRBJ2-7
V gene: TRBV4-1
D gene: NA
CDR3 length: 14
CDR3 protein: CASSQDGHDYEQYF
CDR3 DNA: TGCGCCAGCAGCCAAGATGGACATGATTACGAGCAGTACTTC

clone size: NA
J gene: TRBJ2-1
V gene: TRBV7-8
D gene: NA
CDR3 length: 18
CDR3 protein: CASSLAFNWRSSYNEQFF
CDR3 DNA: TGTGCCAGCAGCTTAGCTTTTAATTGGAGGTCCTCCTACAATGAGCAGTTCTTC

clone size: few
J gene: TRBJ2-7
V gene: TRBV7-6
D gene: NA
CDR3 length: 15
CDR3 protein: CASSLLVSGADEQYF
CDR3 DNA: TGTGCCAGCAGCTTATTAGTTTCAGGGGCGGACGAGCAGTACTTC

clone size: few
J gene: TRBJ2-7
V gene: TRBV3-1
D gene: NA
CDR3 length: 17
CDR3 protein: CASSGETKRRVRYEQYF
CDR3 DNA: TGTGCCAGCAGCGGCGAGACCAAGCGAAGGGTTCGGTACGAGCAGTACTTC

clone size: few
J gene: TRBJ1-4
V gene: TRBV10-2
D gene: NA
CDR3 length: 14
CDR3 protein: CASSDSQPFGKLFF
CDR3 DNA: TGCGCCAGCAGTGATAGTCAGCCTTTCGGAAAACTGTTTTTT

clone size: NA
J gene: TRBJ2-5
V gene: TRBV7-2
D gene: TRBD1
CDR3 length: 15
CDR3 protein: CASSLDGTGVGTQYF
CDR3 DNA: TGTGCCAGCAGCTTAGATGGGACAGGGGTCGGGACCCAGTACTTC

clone size: few
J gene: TRBJ2-1
V gene: TRBV6-2/TRBV6-3
D gene: TRBD2
CDR3 length: 18
CDR3 protein: CASRRTRFKTGTYNEQFF
CDR3 DNA: TGTGCCAGCAGACGGACTAGATTTAAGACTGGGACCTACAATGAGCAGTTCTTC

clone size: NA
J gene: TRBJ2-5
V gene: TRBV7-8
D gene: NA
CDR3 length: 16
CDR3 protein: CASSLDYGLASETQYF
CDR3 DNA: TGTGCCAGCAGCTTAGATTATGGGCTAGCTTCGGAGACCCAGTACTTC

clone size: few
J gene: TRBJ1-5
V gene: TRBV20-1
D gene: NA
CDR3 length: 14
CDR3 protein: CSAQTGEIDQPQHF
CDR3 DNA: TGCAGTGCCCAGACAGGAGAAATCGATCAGCCCCAGCATTTT

clone size: many
J gene: TRBJ2-7
V gene: TRBV12-3/TRBV12-4
D gene: NA
CDR3 length: 11
CDR3 protein: CASSSRREQYF
CDR3 DNA: TGTGCCAGCAGTTCTCGGAGGGAGCAGTACTTC

clone size: NA
J gene: TRBJ2-1
V gene: TRBV4-1
D gene: TRBD2
CDR3 length: 16
CDR3 protein: CASSQEASGGASEQFF
CDR3 DNA: TGCGCCAGCAGCCAAGAGGCTAGCGGGGGGGCAAGTGAGCAGTTCTTC

clone size: NA
J gene: TRBJ2-7
V gene: TRBV6-2/TRBV6-3
D gene: NA
CDR3 length: 16
CDR3 protein: CASSYPRGQGTYEQYF
CDR3 DNA: TGTGCCAGCAGTTACCCGAGAGGGCAGGGCACCTACGAGCAGTACTTC

clone size: few
J gene: TRBJ2-3
V gene: TRBV7-9
D gene: NA
CDR3 length: 17
CDR3 protein: CASSPPVVGVFTDTQYF
CDR3 DNA: TGTGCCAGCAGCCCCCCTGTTGTGGGGGTGTTTACAGATACGCAGTATTTT